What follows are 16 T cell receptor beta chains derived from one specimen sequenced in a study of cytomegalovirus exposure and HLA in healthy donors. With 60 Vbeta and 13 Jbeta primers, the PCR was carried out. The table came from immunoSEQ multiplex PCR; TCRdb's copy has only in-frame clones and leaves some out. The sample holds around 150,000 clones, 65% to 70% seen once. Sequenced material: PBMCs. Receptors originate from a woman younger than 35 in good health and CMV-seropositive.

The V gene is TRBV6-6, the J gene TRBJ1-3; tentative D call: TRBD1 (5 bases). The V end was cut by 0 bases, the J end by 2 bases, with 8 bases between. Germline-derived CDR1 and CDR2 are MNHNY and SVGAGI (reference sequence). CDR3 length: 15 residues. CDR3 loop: CASSYSGDAGNTIYF. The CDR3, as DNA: TGTGCCAGCAGTTACTCAGGGGATGCTGGAAACACCATATATTTT.

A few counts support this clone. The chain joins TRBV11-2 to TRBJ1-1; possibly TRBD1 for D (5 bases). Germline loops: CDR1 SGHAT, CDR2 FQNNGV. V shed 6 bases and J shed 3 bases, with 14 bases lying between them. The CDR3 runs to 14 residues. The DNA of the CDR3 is TGTGCCAGCAGGGGCACGGGGGGAGACACTGAAGCTTTCTTT. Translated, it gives CASRGTGGDTEAFF.

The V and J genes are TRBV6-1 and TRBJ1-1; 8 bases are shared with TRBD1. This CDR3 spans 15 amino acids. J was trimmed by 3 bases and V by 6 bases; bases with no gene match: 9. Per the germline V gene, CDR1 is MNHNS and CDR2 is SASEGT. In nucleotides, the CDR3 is TGTGCCAGCAGCTCCGACAGGGGATTTGACACTGAAGCTTTCTTT. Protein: CASSSDRGFDTEAFF.

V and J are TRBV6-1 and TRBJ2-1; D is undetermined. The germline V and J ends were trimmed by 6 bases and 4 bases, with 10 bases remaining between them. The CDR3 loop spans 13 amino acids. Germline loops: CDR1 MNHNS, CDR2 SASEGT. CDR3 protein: CASRAVVYNEQFF. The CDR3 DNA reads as TGTGCCAGCAGGGCGGTGGTTTACAATGAGCAGTTCTTC.

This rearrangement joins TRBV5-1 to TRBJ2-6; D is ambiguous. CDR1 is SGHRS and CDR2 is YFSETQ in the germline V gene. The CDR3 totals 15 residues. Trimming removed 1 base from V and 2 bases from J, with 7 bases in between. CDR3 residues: CASSLSGTGANVLTF. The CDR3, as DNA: TGCGCCAGCAGCTTGTCGGGTACTGGGGCCAACGTCCTGACTTTC.

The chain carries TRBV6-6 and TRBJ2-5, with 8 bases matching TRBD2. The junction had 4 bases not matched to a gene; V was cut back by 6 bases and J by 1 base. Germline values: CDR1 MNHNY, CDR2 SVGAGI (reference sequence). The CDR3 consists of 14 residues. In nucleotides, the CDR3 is TGTGCCAGCAGGAGCGGGGGCCTCCAAGAGACCCAGTACTTC. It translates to CASRSGGLQETQYF.

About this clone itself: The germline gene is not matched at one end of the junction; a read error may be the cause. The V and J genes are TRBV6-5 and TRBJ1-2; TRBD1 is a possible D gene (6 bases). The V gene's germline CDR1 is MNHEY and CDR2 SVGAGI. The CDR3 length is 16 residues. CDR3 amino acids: CASSYSSRGSIYGYAF. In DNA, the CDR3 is TGTGCCAGCAGTTACTCGAGCAGGGGAAGTATCTATGGCTACGCCTTC.

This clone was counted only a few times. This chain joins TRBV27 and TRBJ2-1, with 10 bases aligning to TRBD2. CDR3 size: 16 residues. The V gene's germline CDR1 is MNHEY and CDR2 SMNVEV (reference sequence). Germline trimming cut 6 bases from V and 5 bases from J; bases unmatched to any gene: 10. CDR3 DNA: TGTGCCAGCAGACCCGCTGGGCTAGCGGGAGACAATGAGCAGTTCTTC. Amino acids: CASRPAGLAGDNEQFF.

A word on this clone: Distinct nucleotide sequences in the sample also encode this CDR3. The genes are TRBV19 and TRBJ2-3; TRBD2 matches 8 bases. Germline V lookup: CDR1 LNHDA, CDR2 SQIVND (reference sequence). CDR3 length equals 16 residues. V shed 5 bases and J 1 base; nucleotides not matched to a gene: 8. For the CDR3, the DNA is TGTGCCAGTAGTCTTTCAAGCGGGGGTCGCACAGATACGCAGTATTTT. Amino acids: CASSLSSGGRTDTQYF.

CDR3: CASSLRTQEEAFF. The CDR3 DNA reads TGTGCCAGCAGTTTAAGGACTCAAGAGGAAGCTTTCTTT. The chain uses TRBV27 and TRBJ1-1; unclear D gene. The CDR3 runs to 13 residues. With 2 bases removed from V and 8 bases from J, the gap between germline ends came to 12 bases. Germline CDR1 reads MNHEY; CDR2 reads SMNVEV (reference sequence).

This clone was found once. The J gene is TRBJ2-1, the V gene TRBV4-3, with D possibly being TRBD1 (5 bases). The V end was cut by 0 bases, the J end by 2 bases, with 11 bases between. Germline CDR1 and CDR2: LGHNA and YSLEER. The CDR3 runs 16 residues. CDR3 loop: CASSQDSGLPYNEQFF. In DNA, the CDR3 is TGCGCCAGCAGCCAAGATTCAGGGCTCCCCTACAATGAGCAGTTCTTC.

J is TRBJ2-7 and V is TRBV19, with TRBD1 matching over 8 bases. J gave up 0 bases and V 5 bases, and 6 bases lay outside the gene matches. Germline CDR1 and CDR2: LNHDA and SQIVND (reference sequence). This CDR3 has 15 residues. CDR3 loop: CASSWTGRSSYEQYF. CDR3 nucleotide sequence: TGTGCCAGTAGTTGGACAGGGAGGTCCTCCTACGAGCAGTACTTC.

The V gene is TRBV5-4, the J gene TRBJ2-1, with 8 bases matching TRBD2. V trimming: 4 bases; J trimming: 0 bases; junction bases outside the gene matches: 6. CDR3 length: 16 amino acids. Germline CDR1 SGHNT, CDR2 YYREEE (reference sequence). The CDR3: CASSRPAGGSYNEQFF. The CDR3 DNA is TGTGCCAGCAGCCGCCCGGCGGGGGGCTCCTACAATGAGCAGTTCTTC.

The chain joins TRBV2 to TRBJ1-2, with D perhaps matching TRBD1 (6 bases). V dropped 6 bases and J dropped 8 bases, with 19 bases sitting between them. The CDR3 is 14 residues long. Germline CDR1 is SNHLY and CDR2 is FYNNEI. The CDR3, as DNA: TGTGCCAGCAGAACATCAGGGGTTTGGGGAGGCTACACCTTC. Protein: CASRTSGVWGGYTF.

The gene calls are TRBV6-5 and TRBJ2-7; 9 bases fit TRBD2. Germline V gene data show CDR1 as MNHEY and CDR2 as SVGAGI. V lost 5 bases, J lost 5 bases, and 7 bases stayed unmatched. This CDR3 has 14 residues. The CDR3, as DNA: TGTGCCAGCAGTGAGCGGGGGGCCATCCACGAGCAGTACTTC. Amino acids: CASSERGAIHEQYF.

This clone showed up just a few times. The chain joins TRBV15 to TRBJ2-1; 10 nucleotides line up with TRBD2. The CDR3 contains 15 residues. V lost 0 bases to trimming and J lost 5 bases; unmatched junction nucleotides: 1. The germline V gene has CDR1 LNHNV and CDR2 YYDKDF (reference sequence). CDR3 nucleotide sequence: TGTGCCACCAGCAGAGACGGGACTAGCGACAATGAGCAGTTCTTC. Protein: CATSRDGTSDNEQFF.